This entry lists 27 T cell receptor beta chains sequenced from one sample in a study of shared clonotypes between healthy human individuals. Method: immunoSEQ multiplex PCR; TCRdb's copy keeps in-frame clones and lacks some. The sample has about 820,000 clones, about 91% seen once; the top ten hold about 25%. CD45RO-negative, CCR7-selected cells formed the naive CD8 fraction, which excluded terminally differentiated effector memory CD45RA+ cells. The sample comprised naive CD8+ T cells sorted from blood. These receptors were taken from a man aged 25 to 40 in good health.

J is TRBJ2-3 and V is TRBV13, with D possibly being TRBD1 (5 bases). From germline, CDR1 is PRHDT and CDR2 FYEKMQ (reference sequence). The V end lost 6 bases, the J end lost 3 bases, and 10 bases lay between the germline ends. The CDR3 extends over 13 amino acids. CDR3 nucleotides: TGTGCCAGCAGTTCTCAGGGAACAGATACGCAGTATTTT. This gives the protein CASSSQGTDTQYF.

The chain recombines TRBV15 with TRBJ2-2; possibly TRBD2 for D (5 bases). This CDR3 is built from 15 residues. Trimming took off 4 bases at V and 4 bases at J, with 13 bases between the two ends. Germline assignment: CDR1 LNHNV and CDR2 YYDKDF (reference sequence). CDR3 residues: CATSKRGPVTGELFF. The CDR3 region has the DNA TGTGCCACCAGCAAGCGCGGGCCAGTCACCGGGGAGCTGTTTTTT. The complete variable domain, with remaining parts taken from reference TRBV15 and TRBJ2-2, reads DAMVIQNPRYQVTQFGKPVTLSCSQTLNHNVMYWYQQKSSQAPKLLFHYYDKDFNNEADTPDNFQSRRPNTSFCFLDIRSPGLGDTAMYLCATSKRGPVTGELFFGEGSRLTVL.

This chain links TRBV4-3 with TRBJ2-1; D is perhaps TRBD2 (6 bases). V was pared by 0 bases and J by 2 bases, with 11 bases between. This CDR3 has 16 residues. Germline assignment: CDR1 LGHNA and CDR2 YSLEER. In DNA form, the CDR3 reads TGCGCCAGCAGCCAAGAAGTGCGCGGGACCTACAATGAGCAGTTCTTC. Its protein product is CASSQEVRGTYNEQFF.

V gene TRBV29-1 combines with J gene TRBJ2-3, with TRBD1 as a possible D gene (7 bases). CDR1 and CDR2 (germline): SQVTM, ANQGSEA. This CDR3 comprises 14 residues. Trimming removed 5 bases at V and 3 bases at J, with 15 bases between. The CDR3 nucleotides are TGCAGCGTTAATCGTGCAGGGGGGACAGATACGCAGTATTTT. Encoded protein: CSVNRAGGTDTQYF.

The count of this clone is one. J is TRBJ2-5 and V is TRBV5-4; D is possibly TRBD1 or TRBD2 (7 bases each). V dropped 10 bases and J dropped 4 bases, with 26 bases sitting between them. Looked up from germline, CDR1 is SGHNT and CDR2 is YYREEE (reference sequence). The CDR3 is made up of 16 amino acids. CDR3 in amino acids: CALSLGEGTDRETQYF. The CDR3 DNA follows: TGTGCCCTCAGCTTGGGGGAGGGGACAGACCGAGAGACCCAGTACTTC.

This rearrangement joins TRBV6-1 to TRBJ1-5; 8 nucleotides align to TRBD1. The CDR3 runs to 14 residues. V trimming: 3 bases; J trimming: 5 bases; junction bases outside the gene matches: 3. Germline CDR1 is MNHNS and CDR2 is SASEGT. CDR3 nucleotides: TGTGCCAGCAGTGAGGACAGGGTCTATCAGCCCCAGCATTTT. Its translation is CASSEDRVYQPQHF.

The chain combines TRBV15 with TRBJ2-1; 11 nucleotides match TRBD2. The CDR3 contains 15 residues. CDR1 is LNHNV and CDR2 is YYDKDF in the germline V gene (reference sequence). V lost 3 bases and J lost 6; bases outside the gene matches: 4. This chain's CDR3 is CATSRTTSGGNEQFF. CDR3 DNA: TGTGCCACCAGCAGGACTACTAGCGGGGGCAATGAGCAGTTCTTC.

In DNA, the CDR3 is TGTGCCAGCAGTTTATCACACAGATTGACTAATCAGCCCCAGCATTTT. It encodes CASSLSHRLTNQPQHF. The V gene is TRBV27, the J gene TRBJ1-5; D is uncertain. This CDR3 comprises 16 residues. Trimming removed 0 bases from V and 4 bases from J, with 13 bases in between. Germline values: CDR1 MNHEY, CDR2 SMNVEV (reference sequence).

The chain recombines TRBV10-3 with TRBJ2-7; D is undetermined. The V gene's germline CDR1 is ENHRY and CDR2 SYGVKD. This CDR3 spans 14 amino acids. V shed 2 bases and J shed 1 base, with 9 bases lying between them. CDR3: CAISEDGQSYEQYF. CDR3 bases: TGTGCCATCAGTGAGGACGGCCAGTCCTACGAGCAGTACTTC.

The rearrangement links TRBV6-5 to TRBJ2-7; D assignment may be TRBD1 or TRBD2 (6 bases each). CDR1 is MNHEY and CDR2 is SVGAGI in the germline V gene. Between the trimmed V and J ends, which lost 4 bases and 11 bases, there was a span of 18 bases. The CDR3 spans 13 residues. CDR3 coding DNA: TGTGCCAGCAGTTTAACGCTAGGGGGGTGGAAGTACTTC. Residues: CASSLTLGGWKYF.

The genes are TRBV7-9 and TRBJ2-2; D gene uncertain. V lost 8 bases and J 0 bases, leaving 10 bases between the germline ends. Germline lookup yields CDR1 SEHNR and CDR2 FQNEAQ (reference sequence). The CDR3 is 14 residues long. DNA of the CDR3: TGTGCCAGCTTGTCCCCCGCGAACACCGGGGAGCTGTTTTTT. As protein: CASLSPANTGELFF. The variable domain in full, completed from reference TRBV7-9 and TRBJ2-2, reads DTGVSQNPRHKITKRGQNVTFRCDPISEHNRLYWYRQTLGQGPEFLTYFQNEAQLEKSRLLSDRFSAERPKGSFSTLEIQRTEQGDSAMYLCASLSPANTGELFFGEGSRLTVL.

The chain recombines TRBV28 with TRBJ2-7, with D perhaps TRBD1 (6 bases). V was cut by 7 bases and J by 9 bases, with 19 bases left in between. The CDR3 has 13 residues. Germline V gives CDR1 MDHEN, CDR2 SYDVKM. The DNA of the CDR3 is TGTGCCAGCACGCCTACCAGGGGCTTAGGGCAGTACTTC. Residues: CASTPTRGLGQYF. Together with reference TRBV28 and TRBJ2-7, the CDR3 gives the full variable domain: DVKVTQSSRYLVKRTGEKVFLECVQDMDHENMFWYRQDPGLGLRLIYFSYDVKMKEKGDIPEGYSVSREKKERFSLILESASTNQTSMYLCASTPTRGLGQYFGPGTRLTVT.

The V gene is TRBV10-3, the J gene TRBJ1-1; D is undetermined. The CDR3 totals 13 residues. Trimming pared 5 bases from V and 3 bases from J, leaving 10 bases between. CDR1 and CDR2 (germline): ENHRY, SYGVKD. CDR3 in amino acids: CAISSGKDTEAFF. The CDR3, as DNA: TGTGCCATCAGTTCGGGGAAGGACACTGAAGCTTTCTTT.

The CDR3 reads CATSWSSGLLSSYNEQFF. The CDR3 coding sequence is TGTGCCACCAGCTGGTCTAGCGGGTTATTGAGCTCCTACAATGAGCAGTTCTTC. The J gene is TRBJ2-1, the V gene TRBV19; 8 bases fit TRBD2. This CDR3 is 18 amino acids long. From germline, CDR1 is LNHDA and CDR2 SQIVND (reference sequence). The V and J ends lost 10 bases and 0 bases, in that order; junction bases with no gene match: 17.

This chain uses TRBV15 with TRBJ1-2; D is unresolved. The CDR3 sequence is 12 residues long. Germline CDR1 is LNHNV and CDR2 is YYDKDF (reference sequence). V lost 8 bases to trimming and J lost 8 bases, with 15 bases between them. The CDR3 sequence is CATYSGLYGYTF. In DNA form, the CDR3 reads TGTGCCACCTACTCAGGACTTTACGGCTACACCTTC.

The V call is TRBV5-1, the J call TRBJ2-3; D unclear. The CDR3 extends over 16 amino acids. The germline V gene has CDR1 SGHRS and CDR2 YFSETQ. Trimming left V 3 bases short and J 3 bases short, with 17 bases between. This CDR3 reads CASSYRGSIPTDTQYF. The CDR3 DNA follows: TGCGCCAGCAGCTACCGAGGCTCGATTCCAACAGATACGCAGTATTTT.

The J gene is TRBJ2-7, the V gene TRBV14, with TRBD1 matching 7 bases. CDR1 is SGHDN and CDR2 is FVKESK in the germline V gene. This CDR3 is 16 amino acids long. J gave up 8 bases and V 2 bases, and 15 bases lay outside the gene matches. Here the CDR3 DNA reads TGTGCCAGCAGCCAAACCCCAGGGGGACACCTTAATCAGCAGTACTTC. Translated, it gives CASSQTPGGHLNQQYF.

The CDR3 bases are TGTGCCATCAGCCCCACACAGGGTTACTACGAGCAGTACTTC. This gives the protein CAISPTQGYYEQYF. The genes are TRBV10-3 and TRBJ2-7, with D maybe TRBD1 (6 bases). V was clipped by 6 bases and J by 3 bases, with 15 bases between them. The length of the CDR3 is 14 residues. The germline V gene encodes CDR1 ENHRY and CDR2 SYGVKD.

The V gene is TRBV5-1, the J gene TRBJ2-7, with a possible D match to TRBD1 (6 bases). Germline V gives CDR1 SGHRS, CDR2 YFSETQ. The CDR3 sequence is 15 residues long. Trimming shortened V by 1 base and J by 0 bases, and 11 bases separated the two germline ends. CDR3 DNA: TGCGCCAGCAGCTTGCCCGACAGGAGCTCCTACGAGCAGTACTTC. This gives the protein CASSLPDRSSYEQYF.

The V call is TRBV27, the J call TRBJ2-2; tentatively, D is TRBD2 (5 bases). Germline-derived CDR1 and CDR2 are MNHEY and SMNVEV (reference sequence). This CDR3 has 13 residues. Deletions cut 3 bases from V and 7 bases from J, with 9 bases between. For the CDR3, the DNA is TGTGCCAGCAGTTTCGCGGGTCTCGGGGAGCTGTTTTTT. Amino acid sequence: CASSFAGLGELFF.

This chain uses TRBV2 with TRBJ1-2; D is ambiguous. Trimming stripped 5 bases from V and 8 bases from J, with 12 bases between. CDR1 SNHLY and CDR2 FYNNEI come from the germline V gene. There are 12 residues in the CDR3. CDR3 loop: CASSSREEGYTF. The CDR3 DNA sequence: TGTGCCAGCAGTAGCCGGGAAGAAGGCTACACCTTC.

The chain combines TRBV5-5 with TRBJ2-3, with TRBD2 as a possible D gene (5 bases). Trimming took 0 bases from V and 4 from J, leaving 18 bases between them. The germline V gene has CDR1 SGHKS and CDR2 YYEKEE (reference sequence). The CDR3 spans 17 residues. The CDR3 protein is CASSLAPDRLAPDTQYF. For the CDR3, the DNA is TGTGCCAGCAGCTTGGCCCCCGACCGTTTAGCGCCAGATACGCAGTATTTT. Based on the CDR3 plus reference TRBV5-5 and TRBJ2-3, the full variable domain is DAGVTQSPTHLIKTRGQQVTLRCSPISGHKSVSWYQQVLGQGPQFIFQYYEKEERGRGNFPDRFSARQFPNYSSELNVNALLLGDSALYLCASSLAPDRLAPDTQYFGPGTRLTVL.

This chain connects TRBV29-1 to TRBJ2-7, with TRBD2 matching 9 bases. Germline V gene sequence: CDR1 SQVTM, CDR2 ANQGSEA. V lost 0 bases to trimming and J lost 3 bases; unmatched junction nucleotides: 6. CDR3 length equals 15 residues. The CDR3 DNA follows: TGCAGCGTTGAAGAACAGCGGGAGGCACTCTACGAGCAGTACTTC. Translating it yields CSVEEQREALYEQYF.

The chain has TRBV7-8 and TRBJ2-3, with D perhaps matching TRBD2 (5 bases). V dropped 0 bases and J dropped 0 bases, with 13 bases sitting between them. CDR1 and CDR2 (germline): SGHVS, FQNEAQ. There are 17 residues in the CDR3. As DNA, the CDR3 is TGTGCCAGCAGCTTAGCTCGGCTAGGACTTAGCACAGATACGCAGTATTTT. Translating it yields CASSLARLGLSTDTQYF.

The V gene is TRBV29-1, the J gene TRBJ2-1, with TRBD2 identical over 10 bases. Germline CDR1 SQVTM, CDR2 ANQGSEA. The length of the CDR3 is 16 residues. Unmatched junction bases numbered 9, after V lost 7 bases and J lost 0 bases. CDR3 sequence: CSAVGASGSSYNEQFF. The CDR3 DNA follows: TGCAGCGCCGTAGGGGCTAGCGGGAGCTCCTACAATGAGCAGTTCTTC.

The chain carries TRBV10-3 and TRBJ1-2; no clear D gene. V was shortened by 6 bases and J by 1 base, with 15 bases between the two germline ends. Germline-derived CDR1 and CDR2 are ENHRY and SYGVKD. The CDR3 contains 15 residues. CDR3 coding DNA: TGTGCCATCAGCGCCTCAACGGTACGTAACTATGGCTACACCTTC. It is translated as CAISASTVRNYGYTF.

The V call is TRBV14, the J call TRBJ1-5; TRBD1 might be the D (5 bases). The CDR3 totals 19 residues. Trimming removed 2 bases from V and 3 bases from J, with 23 bases in between. Germline CDR1 is SGHDN and CDR2 is FVKESK. The CDR3 bases are TGTGCCAGCAGCCAATTCGACCGGGACCCCCTAATTGACAATCAGCCCCAGCATTTT. Its translation: CASSQFDRDPLIDNQPQHF.